This T cell receptor beta chain comes out of a study of CD8 T cells in Susac syndrome. The CDR3 is 14 residues long. The J segment lost 4 bases and the V segment lost 8 bases, leaving 7 bases of the junction unmatched. Random hexamers were used to reverse transcribe the RNA input (0.5 to 1 ug). By means of immunoSEQ multiplex PCR, TCR beta CDR3 spanning 54 Vbeta and 13 Jbeta underwent amplification. One entry per CDR3 protein results from TCRdb running MiXCR on the immunoSEQ multiplex PCR reads. This sample has around 160,000 distinct CDR3 sequences, with 80% to 95% found just once. The study sequenced TCR beta in blood CD8+ and CD4+ T cells. The control group consisted of healthy donors matched for age and sex. Negative isolation yielded the CD8+ and CD4+ T cells, while FACS enriched the TEMRA cells.

The genes are TRBV12-3 or TRBV12-4 and TRBJ2-5; TRBD2 matches at 10 bases. The sequenced sample was CD4+ T cells from PBMCs. The TCR sequence derives from a human donor in good health. The CDR3 is CASSGTSGAETQYF. In DNA form, the CDR3 reads TGTGCCAGCTCTGGAACTAGCGGGGCAGAGACCCAGTACTTC.